This TCR beta chain is from a study of blood T cell repertoires in COVID-19. Study information: From T cells, B-cell-depleted T cells, or PBMCs came the material, which was cDNA or gDNA.

Assay: immunoSEQ multiplex PCR; the TCRdb copy retains only in-frame clones and omits some. The data hold about 300,000 clones, with approximately 81% observed a single time. The ends lost 6 bases at V and 8 bases at J; junction bases unmatched: 6. The CDR3 loop spans 14 amino acids. The germline gives CDR1 LGHNA, CDR2 YNFKEQ. Sequencing used PBMCs or T cells enriched from blood (not recorded which). The clonotype was recovered from a woman aged 25 to 39 who had been exposed to COVID-19. V gene TRBV4-2 combines with J gene TRBJ1-6; 8 bases are shared with TRBD1. CDR3 bases: TGTGCCAGCAGGCCCGGGACAGGTTATTCACCCCTCCACTTT. Protein: CASRPGTGYSPLHF.